The subject of this entry is one T cell receptor (beta chain). Its antigen is unknown. The sample comes from a study of OX40 agonist ivuxolimab in advanced cancers. Across the whole study: The patients got ivuxolimab, which is an agonistic anti-OX40 (CD134) antibody. The study gave patients intravenous ivuxolimab at 0.01 to 10 mg/kg every 2 weeks.

TCRdb's table, derived via immunoSEQ multiplex PCR, lists solely in-frame clones and lacks some. The data contain some 74,000 clones, around 80% of them singletons. Points from the study as a whole: Expanded peripheral T-cell antigen specificity went undetermined.

This receptor was identified in an adult with an advanced solid tumor such as melanoma, head and neck, liver or kidney cancer. This specimen was CD4+ or CD8+ T cells sorted from blood, taken in a trial of the OX40 agonist ivuxolimab.

Here the CDR3 DNA reads TGCGCCAGCAGCTTCCAGCCCGAAGAGACCCAGTACTTC. Its translation: CASSFQPEETQYF. This chain uses TRBV5-1 with TRBJ2-5; D is undetermined. Germline CDR1 reads SGHRS; CDR2 reads YFSETQ. This CDR3 has 13 residues. V lost 2 bases to trimming and J lost 3 bases, with 8 bases between them.